The entry below describes one T cell receptor beta chain. Its antigen remains unknown. The sample belongs to a study of T cell responses to AZD1222 COVID-19 vaccine. Whole-study findings and limits: Clonal diversity was possibly underestimated, and white British individuals and females predominated among donors. Among vaccine-associated CD4 TCRs, coverage spanned spike, with dominance at 160-218 and 743-854.

The CDR3 covers 15 residues. Trimming stripped 4 bases from V and 0 bases from J, with 13 bases between. Germline CDR1 and CDR2: SGDLS and YYNGEE. Only in-frame clones appear in the TCRdb table, and some are missing; sequencing was by immunoSEQ multiplex PCR. The sample consists of about 120,000 clones, roughly nine tenths of them appearing once. The sequences come from peripheral blood, collected on day 0 of AZD1222 vaccination. This sequence joins TRBV9 and TRBJ1-1; D gene unclear. The TCR sequence derives from an adult in good health. CDR3 sequence (DNA): TGTGCCAGCAGCCCCCGGGCGAACATGAACACTGAAGCTTTCTTT. Protein sequence: CASSPRANMNTEAFF.